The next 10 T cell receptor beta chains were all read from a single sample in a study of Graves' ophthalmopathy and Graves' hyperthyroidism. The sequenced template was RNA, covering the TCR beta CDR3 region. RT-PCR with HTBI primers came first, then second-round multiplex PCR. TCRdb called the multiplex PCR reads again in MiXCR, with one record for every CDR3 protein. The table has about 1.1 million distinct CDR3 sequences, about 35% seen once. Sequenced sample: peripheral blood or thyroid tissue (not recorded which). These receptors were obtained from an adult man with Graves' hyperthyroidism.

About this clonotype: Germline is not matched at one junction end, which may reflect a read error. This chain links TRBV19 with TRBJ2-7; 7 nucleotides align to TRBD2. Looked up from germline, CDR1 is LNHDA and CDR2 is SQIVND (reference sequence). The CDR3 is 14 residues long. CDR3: CASSRDLQAGELYF. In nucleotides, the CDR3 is TGTGCCAGTAGTAGGGACCTTCAGGCGGGGGAGCTGTACTTC.

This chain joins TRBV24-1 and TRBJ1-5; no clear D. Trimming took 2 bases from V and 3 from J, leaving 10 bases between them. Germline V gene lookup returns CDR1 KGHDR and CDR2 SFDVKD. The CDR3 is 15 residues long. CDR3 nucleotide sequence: TGTGCCACCAGTGATTCGGGCGGGAACAATCAGCCCCAGCATTTT. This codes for CATSDSGGNNQPQHF.

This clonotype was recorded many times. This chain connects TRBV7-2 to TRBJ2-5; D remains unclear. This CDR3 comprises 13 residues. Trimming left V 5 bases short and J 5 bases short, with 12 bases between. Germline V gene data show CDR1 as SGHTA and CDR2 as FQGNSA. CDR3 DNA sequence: TGTGCCAGCAGCATAACTCCGGTGGAGACCCAGTACTTC. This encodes CASSITPVETQYF.

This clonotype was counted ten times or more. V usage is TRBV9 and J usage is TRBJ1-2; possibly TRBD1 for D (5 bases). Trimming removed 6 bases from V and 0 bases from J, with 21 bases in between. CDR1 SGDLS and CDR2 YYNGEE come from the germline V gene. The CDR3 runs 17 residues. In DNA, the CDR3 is TGTGCCAGCACCCTAGGAGGACACAGCCGACCTAACTATGGCTACACCTTC. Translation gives CASTLGGHSRPNYGYTF.

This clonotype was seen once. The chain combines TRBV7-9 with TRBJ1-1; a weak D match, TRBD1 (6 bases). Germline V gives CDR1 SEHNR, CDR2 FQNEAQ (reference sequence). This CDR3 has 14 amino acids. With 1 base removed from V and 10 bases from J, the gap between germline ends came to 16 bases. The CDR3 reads CASSLDPGHLPAFF. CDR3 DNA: TGTGCCAGCAGCTTAGACCCGGGACATCTCCCAGCTTTCTTT.

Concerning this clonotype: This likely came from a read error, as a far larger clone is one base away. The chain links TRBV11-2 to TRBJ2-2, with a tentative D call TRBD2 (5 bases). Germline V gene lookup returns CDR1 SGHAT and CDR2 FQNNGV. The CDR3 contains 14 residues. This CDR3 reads CASSLGRNTGELLF. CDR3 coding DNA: TGTGCCAGCAGCTTAGGCAGGAACACCGGGGAGCTGCTTTTT.

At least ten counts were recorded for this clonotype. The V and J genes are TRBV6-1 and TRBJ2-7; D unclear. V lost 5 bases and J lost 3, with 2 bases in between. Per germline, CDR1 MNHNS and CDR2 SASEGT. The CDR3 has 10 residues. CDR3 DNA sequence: TGTGCCAGCAGTTTCTACGAGCAGTACTTC. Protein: CASSFYEQYF.

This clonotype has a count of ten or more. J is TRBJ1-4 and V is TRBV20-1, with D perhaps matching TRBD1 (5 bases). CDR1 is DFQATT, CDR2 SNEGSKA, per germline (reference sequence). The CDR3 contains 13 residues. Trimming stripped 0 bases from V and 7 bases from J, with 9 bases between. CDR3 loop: CSARDPRGEKLFF. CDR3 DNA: TGCAGTGCTAGAGATCCTAGGGGTGAAAAACTGTTTTTT.

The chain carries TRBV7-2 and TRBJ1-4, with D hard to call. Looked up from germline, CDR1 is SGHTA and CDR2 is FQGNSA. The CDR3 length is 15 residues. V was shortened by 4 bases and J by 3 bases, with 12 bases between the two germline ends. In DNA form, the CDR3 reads TGTGCCAGCAGCTCTGTTCGAGGCGCTAATGAAAAACTGTTTTTT. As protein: CASSSVRGANEKLFF.

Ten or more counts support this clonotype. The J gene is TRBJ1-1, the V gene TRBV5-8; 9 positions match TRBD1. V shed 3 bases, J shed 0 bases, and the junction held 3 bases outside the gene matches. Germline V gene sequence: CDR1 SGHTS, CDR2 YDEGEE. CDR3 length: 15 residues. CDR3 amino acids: CASSWRTGVNTEAFF. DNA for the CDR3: TGTGCCAGCAGCTGGCGGACAGGGGTGAACACTGAAGCTTTCTTT. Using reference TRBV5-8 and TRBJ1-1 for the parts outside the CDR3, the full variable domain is EAGVTQSPTHLIKTRGQQATLRCSPISGHTSVYWYQQALGLGLQFLLWYDEGEERNRGNFPPRFSGRQFPNYSSELNVNALELEDSALYLCASSWRTGVNTEAFFGQGTRLTVV.